The following is a T cell receptor beta chain sequence with its context. What it binds is unknown. The record originates from a study of T cell responses to AZD1222 COVID-19 vaccine. Whole-study findings and limits: Regions left unmutated in variants are reportedly the target of nearly half of spike-specific TCRs. Donors were mostly white British, more females; clonal diversity possibly underestimated. The study found Spike-specific TCR breadth and depth rose after two AZD1222 doses. Just a handful of AZD1222 recipients tested seropositive at baseline.

V was clipped by 6 bases and J by 1 base; unmatched bases: 7. Germline V lookup: CDR1 WSHSY, CDR2 SAAADI. This CDR3 spans 15 amino acids. Using immunoSEQ multiplex PCR, the repertoire was profiled, and TCRdb retains in-frame clones only, with some absent. The sample records around 90,000 clones, about 90% being singletons. V gene TRBV10-2 combines with J gene TRBJ2-7; TRBD1 matches 9 bases. This specimen consisted of peripheral blood, obtained on day 0 of MenACWY control vaccination. This receptor was taken from an adult in good health. The CDR3: CASRGTGFESYEQYF. As DNA, the CDR3 is TGCGCCAGCAGGGGGACAGGGTTTGAATCCTACGAGCAGTACTTC.